Each of the 11 T cell receptor beta chains below was sequenced from the same sample in a study of identical twins. TCRdb processed the 5' RACE reads anew with MiXCR; each CDR3 protein has one entry. The table shows fewer than 900,000 distinct CDR3 sequences, with 18% occurring only once. This same sample was also taken into another study, of T cells expressing NK-cell markers.

Specimen: PBMCs. The receptors originated from a woman younger than 30 in good health.

The genes are TRBV7-8 and TRBJ2-7, with D perhaps TRBD2 (6 bases). Germline V lookup: CDR1 SGHVS, CDR2 FQNEAQ. CDR3 length: 14 residues. The germline V and J ends were trimmed by 5 bases and 7 bases, with 18 bases remaining between them. The CDR3 region has the DNA TGTGCCAGCAGCCCGACTAGTTCCTTGGGGGAGCAGTACTTC. As protein: CASSPTSSLGEQYF.

This clonotype was seen a handful of times. The chain employs TRBV6-5 and TRBJ2-2, with D uncertain. V lost 0 bases, J lost 4 bases, and 12 bases lay in between. The CDR3 spans 16 residues. CDR1 and CDR2 from the germline V gene are MNHEY and SVGAGI. The CDR3, as DNA: TGTGCCAGCAGTTACTCGTCTCCCGCACTCACCGGGGAGCTGTTTTTT. Translation: CASSYSSPALTGELFF.

This clonotype has just a few counts. This chain's CDR3 is CASSSIDRKRFF. DNA for the CDR3: TGTGCCAGCAGTTCAATTGACAGGAAGCGGTTCTTC. This chain joins TRBV6-5 and TRBJ2-1; D might be TRBD1 (6 bases). CDR3 size: 12 residues. In germline, CDR1 is MNHEY, CDR2 SVGAGI. The V and J ends lost 4 bases and 15 bases respectively, with 16 bases between them.

The CDR3 loop reads CASRRIRPGTYDTDTQYF. In DNA form, the CDR3 reads TGTGCCAGCCGCCGAATCCGGCCGGGGACTTATGACACAGATACGCAGTATTTT. The chain carries TRBV7-8 and TRBJ2-3; D perhaps matches TRBD2 (6 bases). Trimming shortened V by 8 bases and J by 2 bases, and 26 bases separated the two germline ends. In germline, CDR1 is SGHVS, CDR2 FQNEAQ. The CDR3 contains 18 residues.

This clonotype showed up just a few times. The chain combines TRBV29-1 with TRBJ2-3, with 8 nucleotides matching TRBD2. Per germline, CDR1 SQVTM and CDR2 ANQGSEA. The CDR3 is 15 residues long. V was clipped by 0 bases and J by 6 bases; unmatched bases: 8. The CDR3 DNA reads as TGCAGCGTTGAAGATCGGGGACTAGTTTCCGATACGCAGTATTTT. Translation: CSVEDRGLVSDTQYF.

There are many counts of this clonotype. The chain links TRBV24-1 to TRBJ2-3; D not certain. Trimming stripped 4 bases from V and 0 bases from J, with 7 bases between. The CDR3 sequence is 14 residues long. Germline CDR1 reads KGHDR; CDR2 reads SFDVKD. The DNA for the CDR3 is TGTGCCACCAGTGACCCCGGGAGCACAGATACGCAGTATTTT. Protein sequence: CATSDPGSTDTQYF.

This rearrangement joins TRBV12-3 or TRBV12-4 to TRBJ1-1, with TRBD1 identical over 7 bases. The CDR3 loop spans 15 amino acids. J lost 4 bases, V lost 3 bases, and 8 bases had no gene match. DNA for the CDR3: TGTGCCAGCAGTTTTTGGACAGGTGAGGCCACTGAAGCTTTCTTT. It encodes CASSFWTGEATEAFF.

The chain carries TRBV12-3 or TRBV12-4 and TRBJ1-1; D gene unclear. The CDR3 runs 14 residues. Trimming cost V 2 bases and J 3 bases, with 10 bases left between them. The CDR3 DNA reads as TGTGCCAGCAGTTTAACTGGGGTAGACACTGAAGCTTTCTTT. Its protein product is CASSLTGVDTEAFF.

The rearrangement uses TRBV20-1 and TRBJ1-6, with unresolved D. There are 15 residues in the CDR3. V was cut by 3 bases and J by 6 bases, with 15 bases left in between. From germline, CDR1 is DFQATT and CDR2 SNEGSKA (reference sequence). The CDR3: CSASRAGRINSPLHF. DNA of the CDR3: TGCAGTGCTAGCCGTGCTGGACGGATTAATTCACCCCTCCACTTT.

The chain employs TRBV9 and TRBJ2-7, with TRBD2 matching 11 bases. The V and J ends lost 4 bases and 0 bases, in that order; junction bases with no gene match: 9. CDR3 size: 17 residues. Germline loops: CDR1 SGDLS, CDR2 YYNGEE. CDR3 amino acids: CASSSEPTSGISYEQYF. Here the CDR3 DNA reads TGTGCCAGCAGCTCCGAGCCGACTAGCGGGATCTCCTACGAGCAGTACTTC.

This clonotype was observed a few times. The rearrangement uses TRBV6-1 and TRBJ2-7, with D unclear. CDR3 length: 14 amino acids. The germline V gene encodes CDR1 MNHNS and CDR2 SASEGT. The V end lost 6 bases, the J end lost 0 bases, and 12 bases lay between the germline ends. This CDR3 is CASSLLQSSYEQYF. The CDR3 bases are TGTGCCAGCAGCCTTTTACAGAGCTCCTACGAGCAGTACTTC.